This TCR beta chain was observed in a study of shared clonotypes between healthy human individuals. The study, taken as a whole, reports: Limitation of the genetic and exposure-history diversity represented came from the few donors. Clonotype sharing among donors was expected to depend on sequencing depth. Generally, naive subsets came out with larger estimated richness than memory subsets.

Measured with immunoSEQ multiplex PCR; TCRdb has only the in-frame clones, and not every one. The sample lists around 1.5 million clones, approximately 98% occurring once. CD45RA+ naive and CD45RA-negative memory subsets were separated from CD4+ cells. This CDR3 has 14 residues. Deletions cut 4 bases from V and 5 bases from J, with 12 bases between. In germline, CDR1 is KGHSH, CDR2 LQKENI. Note on this clone: Its antigen is undetermined.

The TCR originated in a man aged 30 to 45 in good health. The genes are TRBV18 and TRBJ1-5, with D unresolved. Sequenced input: naive CD4+ T cells sorted from blood. The subset is: CD45RA+ positively selected. The CDR3 region is CASSQTPGDQPQHF. CDR3 sequence (DNA): TGTGCCAGCTCACAAACCCCCGGGGATCAGCCCCAGCATTTT.